The 15 T cell receptor beta chains below come from one sample, sequenced in a study of blood T cell repertoires in COVID-19 (dated by TCRdb to the early 2020s). The library was built by means of the immunoSEQ multiplex PCR assay. TCRdb limited this immuneACCESS table to in-frame rearrangements with V and J called. A share of clones is missing; checked studies link under half to unresolved V genes, and the rest is unexplained. A total of around 360,000 clones appear in this sample, about 89% of them only once. The top ten hold less than 11% of the sample. Sequencing was carried out using peripheral blood. All receptors derive from a woman between 25 and 40 years old with COVID-19, enrolled during active disease.

The rearrangement links TRBV11-3 to TRBJ2-7; perhaps TRBD2 as D (6 bases). CDR1 and CDR2 (germline): SGHNT, YENEEA. The CDR3 runs 14 residues. V shed 3 bases and J shed 1 base, with 10 bases lying between them. CDR3 DNA sequence: TGTGCCAGCAGCTTGGGGGGACCTTCCTACGAGCAGTACTTC. Protein product: CASSLGGPSYEQYF.

This chain uses TRBV18 with TRBJ2-3; TRBD2 matches 11 bases. The CDR3 has 15 residues. Germline V gene sequence: CDR1 KGHSH, CDR2 LQKENI. Unmatched junction bases numbered 3, after V lost 5 bases and J lost 2 bases. Written as DNA, the CDR3 is TGTGCCAGCTCATCGACTAGCGGGGCCACAGATACGCAGTATTTT. This gives the protein CASSSTSGATDTQYF. Full variable domain (outside the CDR3, taken from reference TRBV18 and TRBJ2-3): NAGVMQNPRHLVRRRGQEARLRCSPMKGHSHVYWYRQLPEEGLKFMVYLQKENIIDESGMPKERFSAEFPKEGPSILRIQQVVRGDSAAYFCASSSTSGATDTQYFGPGTRLTVL.

V usage is TRBV6-5 and J usage is TRBJ2-7, with D possibly being TRBD2 (5 bases). V lost 5 bases to trimming and J lost 2 bases, with 16 bases between them. This CDR3 spans 15 amino acids. Germline loops: CDR1 MNHEY, CDR2 SVGAGI. This chain's CDR3 is CASSIGRGPPYEQYF. The DNA of the CDR3 is TGTGCCAGCAGTATAGGACGAGGGCCACCCTACGAGCAGTACTTC.

The chain employs TRBV7-2 and TRBJ2-5; weak D call: TRBD1 (6 bases). V lost 2 bases, J lost 3 bases, and 22 bases lay in between. The germline CDR1 and CDR2 sequences are SGHTA and FQGNSA. CDR3 length: 18 amino acids. The CDR3, as DNA: TGTGCCAGCAGCTTAATCGGCAGGACAGAACTCCGGGAAGAGACCCAGTACTTC. Its protein is CASSLIGRTELREETQYF.

The chain carries TRBV19 and TRBJ1-5; TRBD1 matches 12 bases. V was clipped by 4 bases and J by 7 bases; unmatched bases: 5. Germline V gives CDR1 LNHDA, CDR2 SQIVND (reference sequence). The CDR3 has 15 residues. CDR3 DNA: TGTGCCAGTAGTACAGGGACAGGGGGCGGACAGCCCCAGCATTTT. As protein: CASSTGTGGGQPQHF.

The chain recombines TRBV18 with TRBJ2-2; D is uncertain. The V end lost 2 bases, the J end lost 4 bases, and 8 bases lay between the germline ends. Germline V lookup: CDR1 KGHSH, CDR2 LQKENI. The CDR3 is 14 residues long. CDR3 loop: CASSPNLSTGELFF. The CDR3 nucleotides are TGTGCCAGCTCACCAAACTTGTCCACCGGGGAGCTGTTTTTT.

The chain carries TRBV14 and TRBJ2-7; possible D gene TRBD1, 6 bases. V lost 1 base, J lost 0 bases, and 10 bases lay in between. Germline V lookup: CDR1 SGHDN, CDR2 FVKESK. The CDR3 sequence is 15 residues long. The CDR3 loop reads CASSQVRQDSYEQYF. The CDR3 DNA sequence: TGTGCCAGCAGCCAAGTCAGACAGGACTCCTACGAGCAGTACTTC.

The genes are TRBV7-9 and TRBJ2-7; 8 nucleotides align to TRBD1. V was clipped by 5 bases and J by 0 bases; unmatched bases: 9. The CDR3 totals 16 residues. Germline CDR1 is SEHNR and CDR2 is FQNEAQ (reference sequence). CDR3 protein: CASSPLGTGLSYEQYF. CDR3 nucleotide sequence: TGTGCCAGCAGCCCGCTTGGGACAGGTCTCTCCTACGAGCAGTACTTC.

This clone was detected once. This chain uses TRBV2 with TRBJ2-7; 10 bases map to TRBD2. Germline-derived CDR1 and CDR2 are SNHLY and FYNNEI. This CDR3 has 13 residues. Losses at the gene ends were 8 bases for V and 2 bases for J; bases not matched to a gene: 3. CDR3: CASLAGVTYEQYF. CDR3 DNA sequence: TGTGCCAGCCTAGCGGGAGTCACCTACGAGCAGTACTTC.

This chain uses TRBV29-1 with TRBJ2-7; D ambiguous. The V end lost 2 bases, the J end lost 0 bases, and 8 bases lay between the germline ends. The CDR3 consists of 13 residues. The germline V gene encodes CDR1 SQVTM and CDR2 ANQGSEA. The DNA for the CDR3 is TGCAGCGTTGAAACGGGTCGCTCCTACGAGCAGTACTTC. Residues: CSVETGRSYEQYF.

Concerning this clone: This CDR3 is also generated by other DNA sequences in the sample. J is TRBJ1-6 and V is TRBV19; 8 bases are shared with TRBD1. CDR3 length: 14 residues. V lost 3 bases and J lost 10; bases outside the gene matches: 5. The V gene's germline CDR1 is LNHDA and CDR2 SQIVND (reference sequence). The CDR3 nucleotides read TGTGCCAGTAGTATGGACAGGGAGGGATCACCCCTCCACTTT. It is translated as CASSMDREGSPLHF.

This rearrangement joins TRBV19 to TRBJ1-6; 9 bases are shared with TRBD1. Germline-derived CDR1 and CDR2 are LNHDA and SQIVND (reference sequence). J was trimmed by 6 bases and V by 9 bases; bases with no gene match: 3. This CDR3 is 13 amino acids long. Written as DNA, the CDR3 is TGTGCCAGCGAGGGACAGGGTAATTCACCCCTCCACTTT. The encoded protein is CASEGQGNSPLHF.

The V call is TRBV5-6, the J call TRBJ1-2; 7 nucleotides line up with TRBD1. CDR3 length: 13 residues. The germline V gene has CDR1 SGHDT and CDR2 YYEEEE. Losses at the gene ends were 2 bases for V and 6 bases for J; bases not matched to a gene: 4. CDR3 sequence: CASSFGQGDGYTF. The CDR3 nucleotides are TGTGCCAGCAGCTTTGGCCAGGGGGATGGCTACACCTTC.

The chain couples TRBV24-1 to TRBJ1-5; the D is unclear. There are 12 residues in the CDR3. V dropped 4 bases and J dropped 6 bases, with 6 bases sitting between them. Germline values: CDR1 KGHDR, CDR2 SFDVKD. CDR3 sequence: CATSDGRQPQHF. The CDR3 DNA is TGTGCCACCAGTGACGGTCGTCAGCCCCAGCATTTT.

V gene TRBV7-2 combines with J gene TRBJ2-5; 7 bases map to TRBD2. CDR1 and CDR2 (germline): SGHTA, FQGNSA. The CDR3 sequence is 16 residues long. V gave up 5 bases and J gave up 5 bases; unmatched junction bases: 14. CDR3 loop: CASSPRGVWGQETQYF. The CDR3 coding sequence is TGTGCCAGCAGCCCTCGGGGGGTGTGGGGCCAGGAGACCCAGTACTTC.